This T cell receptor beta chain is drawn from a study of T cells in Graves' hyperthyroidism and ophthalmopathy. Germline values: CDR1 MGHDK, CDR2 SYGVNS. CDR3 length equals 11 residues. V lost 8 bases and J 9 bases, leaving 11 bases between the germline ends. Using RNA transcripts as the source, TCR beta CDR3 regions were amplified. Primed by the HTBI set, a first-round RT-PCR was run on the TCR CDR3. Each CDR3 protein is one row after TCRdb ran MiXCR on the multiplex PCR reads. This table has about 480,000 distinct CDR3 sequences, around an eighth appearing once. This sequence joins TRBV25-1 and TRBJ2-1; D is uncertain. The source material was blood. This TCR was sampled from a woman younger than 30 with Graves' hyperthyroidism. The CDR3 spells CASGPSGEQFF. DNA of the CDR3: TGTGCCAGCGGCCCTTCGGGTGAGCAGTTCTTC.